These 30 T cell receptor beta chains were all obtained from the same sample, sequenced in a study of blood T cell repertoires in COVID-19. Some clones are missing from TCRdb's copy, which holds only in-frame ones; the method was immunoSEQ multiplex PCR. The sample has approximately 90,000 clones; about 83% are singletons. The sequenced sample consisted of peripheral blood. These TCRs come from a man between 65 and 79 years old with COVID-19, enrolled during active disease.

This clone was counted a few times. The chain links TRBV10-2 to TRBJ1-1; D is possibly TRBD1 (6 bases). This CDR3 has 15 residues. Germline lookup yields CDR1 WSHSY and CDR2 SAAADI. The ends were cut back, 1 base at V and 0 bases at J, with 9 bases in the middle. The CDR3 protein is CASSELWGLNTEAFF. The CDR3 coding sequence is TGCGCCAGCAGTGAGTTGTGGGGGCTGAACACTGAAGCTTTCTTT.

This clone showed up just a few times. The chain joins TRBV30 to TRBJ1-2; tentative D call: TRBD1 (5 bases). V was cut by 3 bases and J by 5 bases, with 19 bases left in between. The CDR3 extends over 15 amino acids. Germline-derived CDR1 and CDR2 are GTSNPN and SVGIG (reference sequence). The CDR3 DNA reads as TGTGCCTGGAGGGCTAGGGGTACGCATAAGTATGGCTACACCTTC. It encodes CAWRARGTHKYGYTF.

The V and J genes are TRBV2 and TRBJ2-3; 7 nucleotides align to TRBD2. The germline V gene has CDR1 SNHLY and CDR2 FYNNEI. Germline trimming cut 4 bases from V and 4 bases from J; bases unmatched to any gene: 8. CDR3 length: 15 residues. The CDR3 reads CASSGAGAGADTQYF. The CDR3 DNA is TGTGCCAGCAGTGGGGCGGGAGCGGGCGCAGATACGCAGTATTTT. The complete variable domain, with remaining parts taken from reference TRBV2 and TRBJ2-3, reads EPEVTQTPSHQVTQMGQEVILRCVPISNHLYFYWYRQILGQKVEFLVSFYNNEISEKSEIFDDQFSVERPDGSNFTLKIRSTKLEDSAMYFCASSGAGAGADTQYFGPGTRLTVL.

The CDR3 loop is CASSLAGSQTNYGYTF. CDR3 nucleotide sequence: TGTGCCAGCAGCTTAGCGGGCAGCCAAACTAACTATGGCTACACCTTC. The V and J genes are TRBV7-2 and TRBJ1-2, with no clear D. V was clipped by 0 bases and J by 0 bases, with 11 bases between them. The CDR3 extends over 16 amino acids. Germline V gene sequence: CDR1 SGHTA, CDR2 FQGNSA.

This clone was detected only a few times. The rearrangement uses TRBV4-3 and TRBJ2-3; D gene ambiguous. The CDR3 covers 15 residues. Looked up from germline, CDR1 is LGHNA and CDR2 is YSLEER. The V end lost 0 bases, the J end lost 2 bases, and 9 bases lay between the germline ends. The CDR3 region is CASSQDLDSTDTQYF. The CDR3 coding sequence is TGCGCCAGCAGCCAAGATTTAGACTCCACAGATACGCAGTATTTT.

The gene calls are TRBV27 and TRBJ2-7, with TRBD1 matching over 8 bases. This CDR3 comprises 15 residues. Germline V lookup: CDR1 MNHEY, CDR2 SMNVEV (reference sequence). With 1 base clipped from V and 2 bases from J, the junction kept 4 bases outside the gene matches. The CDR3 is CASSLFGQGPYEQYF. CDR3 nucleotide sequence: TGTGCCAGCAGTTTATTCGGACAGGGCCCCTACGAGCAGTACTTC.

This clone has just one count. The chain joins TRBV27 to TRBJ2-7, with TRBD2 matching over 8 bases. The CDR3 is made up of 15 amino acids. Germline V gives CDR1 MNHEY, CDR2 SMNVEV (reference sequence). The junction had 10 bases not matched to a gene; V was cut back by 5 bases and J by 4 bases. The CDR3 DNA reads as TGTGCCAGCAGTACCCCGCAGGGCGGGAGGTACGAGCAGTACTTC. Translating it yields CASSTPQGGRYEQYF.

The sample holds one count of this clone. The chain has TRBV6-5 and TRBJ2-7, with 14 bases aligning to TRBD2. Germline V gene data show CDR1 as MNHEY and CDR2 as SVGAGI. Germline trimming cut 6 bases from V and 4 bases from J; bases unmatched to any gene: 8. CDR3 size: 16 residues. For the CDR3, the DNA is TGTGCCAGCAGCTACGGGACTAGCGGGAGTATTTACGAGCAGTACTTC. Protein product: CASSYGTSGSIYEQYF.

The chain carries TRBV10-3 and TRBJ1-1; 8 bases agree with TRBD1. CDR3 size: 19 residues. The V segment lost 2 bases and the J segment 0 bases; nucleotides outside the gene matches: 14. Germline V gene sequence: CDR1 ENHRY, CDR2 SYGVKD. As DNA, the CDR3 is TGTGCCATCAGTGAGACAGGGACAGGACTCTCAGGATTGAACACTGAAGCTTTCTTT. Translation gives CAISETGTGLSGLNTEAFF.

The rearrangement uses TRBV9 and TRBJ2-5, with a tentative D call TRBD1 (5 bases). The V gene lost 0 bases and the J gene lost 3 bases, with 15 bases spanning the gap. Germline V gives CDR1 SGDLS, CDR2 YYNGEE. The length of the CDR3 is 16 residues. CDR3 sequence (DNA): TGTGCCAGCAGCGTAGGATGGGGCTGGCAGAAAGAGACCCAGTACTTC. It encodes CASSVGWGWQKETQYF.

The chain carries TRBV18 and TRBJ1-1; D is unresolved. This CDR3 is 13 amino acids long. The ends were cut back, 6 bases at V and 4 bases at J, with 12 bases in the middle. Germline V gene sequence: CDR1 KGHSH, CDR2 LQKENI. The CDR3, as DNA: TGTGCCAGCTCTGTGCTAGCCGGCACTGAAGCTTTCTTT. Its protein product is CASSVLAGTEAFF.

This clone has a single count. J is TRBJ2-1 and V is TRBV7-9; 10 bases map to TRBD2. This CDR3 has 15 amino acids. From germline, CDR1 is SEHNR and CDR2 FQNEAQ (reference sequence). After removal of 4 bases from V and 7 bases from J, the junction contained 7 bases not matched to a gene. This CDR3 is CASSYTSGVLNEQFF. The CDR3 coding sequence is TGTGCCAGCAGCTATACTAGCGGGGTCTTGAATGAGCAGTTCTTC.

As concerns this clone: Its ends do not fully match the called genes, so a read error is possible. CDR3 sequence reads: CASSPVGQGRGNF. The CDR3 DNA is TGTGCCAGCAGCCCCGTGGGACAGGGTAGGGGCAATTTT. The rearrangement joins TRBV7-2 to TRBJ1-1; 9 bases are shared with TRBD1. The germline V gene encodes CDR1 SGHTA and CDR2 FQGNSA. The CDR3 consists of 13 residues. Filled out from reference TRBV7-2 and TRBJ1-1, the complete variable domain reads GAGVSQSPSNKVTEKGKDVELRCDPISGHTALYWYRQSLGQGLEFLIYFQGNSAPDKSGLPSDRFSAERTGGSVSTLTIQRTQQEDSAVYLCASSPVGQGRGNFGQGTRLTVV.

This clone was picked up a small number of times. The chain recombines TRBV11-3 with TRBJ1-3; unclear D gene. V lost 1 base, J lost 4 bases, and 5 bases lay in between. The CDR3 runs 13 residues. Germline V lookup: CDR1 SGHNT, CDR2 YENEEA. The CDR3 sequence is CASSLGHGNTIYF. CDR3 nucleotides: TGTGCCAGCAGCTTAGGACACGGAAACACCATATATTTT.

Of note for this clone: Within the sample, other DNA sequences also encode this same CDR3. J is TRBJ1-3 and V is TRBV5-6; 7 positions agree with TRBD1. Germline CDR1 and CDR2: SGHDT and YYEEEE. This CDR3 spans 14 amino acids. V trimming: 5 bases; J trimming: 2 bases; junction bases outside the gene matches: 4. CDR3 loop: CASRRTGAGNTIYF. DNA of the CDR3: TGTGCCAGCAGACGAACAGGGGCTGGAAACACCATATATTTT.

The V call is TRBV7-2, the J call TRBJ2-7; no firm D call. In germline, CDR1 is SGHTA, CDR2 FQGNSA. The CDR3 contains 13 residues. Trimming shortened V by 5 bases and J by 9 bases, and 17 bases separated the two germline ends. The CDR3 nucleotides are TGTGCCAGCAGCCCAAACCGGAACTACCCGCAGTACTTC. It is translated as CASSPNRNYPQYF. The whole variable domain, remainder taken from reference TRBV7-2 and TRBJ2-7, is GAGVSQSPSNKVTEKGKDVELRCDPISGHTALYWYRQSLGQGLEFLIYFQGNSAPDKSGLPSDRFSAERTGGSVSTLTIQRTQQEDSAVYLCASSPNRNYPQYFGPGTRLTVT.

V is TRBV19 and J is TRBJ1-1; D not resolved. Germline V CDR1 and CDR2: LNHDA, SQIVND (reference sequence). This CDR3 contains 17 residues. Trimming shortened V by 2 bases and J by 4 bases, and 20 bases separated the two germline ends. This CDR3 is CASSIFVNLEMSTEAFF. CDR3 sequence (DNA): TGTGCCAGTAGTATATTTGTGAATTTGGAGATGAGCACTGAAGCTTTCTTT.

V is TRBV7-2 and J is TRBJ1-4; 8 nucleotides align to TRBD1. CDR3 length: 14 amino acids. The trim removed 3 bases at V and 3 bases at J, leaving 0 bases unmatched. Germline CDR1 and CDR2: SGHTA and FQGNSA. CDR3: CASSLGQANEKLFF. Written as DNA, the CDR3 is TGTGCCAGCAGCTTGGGACAGGCTAATGAAAAACTGTTTTTT. Full variable domain (missing parts from reference TRBV7-2 and TRBJ1-4): GAGVSQSPSNKVTEKGKDVELRCDPISGHTALYWYRQSLGQGLEFLIYFQGNSAPDKSGLPSDRFSAERTGGSVSTLTIQRTQQEDSAVYLCASSLGQANEKLFFGSGTQLSVL.

Here the CDR3 DNA reads TGTGCCAGCAGCCCTGACAGGGTTAATTCACCCCTCCACTTT. Its translation: CASSPDRVNSPLHF. The V gene is TRBV7-9, the J gene TRBJ1-6; 7 bases agree with TRBD1. This CDR3 region has 14 residues. The V gene's germline CDR1 is SEHNR and CDR2 FQNEAQ (reference sequence). V lost 5 bases, J lost 6 bases, and 4 bases stayed unmatched.

The V and J genes are TRBV3-1 (or the pseudogene TRBV3-2) and TRBJ1-1, with no clear D. This CDR3 contains 14 residues. Germline assignment: CDR1 LGHDT and CDR2 YNNKEL (reference sequence). The V and J ends lost 0 bases and 5 bases respectively, with 10 bases between them. CDR3 DNA: TGTGCCAGCAGCCAAGAGGTGGAGAGGACTGAAGCTTTCTTT. Amino acids: CASSQEVERTEAFF.

The chain recombines TRBV18 with TRBJ2-7; 11 bases match TRBD1. From germline, CDR1 is KGHSH and CDR2 LQKENI. The ends lost 4 bases at V and 12 bases at J; junction bases unmatched: 8. The CDR3 loop spans 13 amino acids. This CDR3 reads CASSQRPDRGLYF. The CDR3 DNA sequence: TGTGCCAGCTCACAGCGACCGGACAGGGGGCTGTACTTC.

A few counts support this clone. The chain uses TRBV7-8 and TRBJ1-1; 8 bases match TRBD1. CDR1 is SGHVS, CDR2 FQNEAQ, per germline. The trim removed 3 bases at V and 6 bases at J, leaving 6 bases unmatched. CDR3 length: 14 residues. This chain's CDR3 is CASSFPGGDPEAFF. CDR3 nucleotide sequence: TGTGCCAGCAGCTTTCCAGGGGGCGACCCTGAAGCTTTCTTT.

The chain joins TRBV7-9 to TRBJ1-2, with 10 bases identical to TRBD1. From germline, CDR1 is SEHNR and CDR2 FQNEAQ (reference sequence). J gave up 3 bases and V 0 bases, and 1 base lay outside the gene matches. The CDR3 loop spans 15 amino acids. In DNA form, the CDR3 reads TGTGCCAGCAGCTTAGCCGGGACAGGGGACTATGGCTACACCTTC. Encoded protein: CASSLAGTGDYGYTF.

This chain joins TRBV5-5 and TRBJ2-1; TRBD2 agrees at 12 bases. This CDR3 spans 15 amino acids. CDR1 is SGHKS and CDR2 is YYEKEE in the germline V gene (reference sequence). J was trimmed by 5 bases and V by 4 bases; bases with no gene match: 4. In DNA form, the CDR3 reads TGTGCCAGCAGCCTCCGACTAGCGGGAGACAATGAGCAGTTCTTC. It specifies CASSLRLAGDNEQFF.

The table lists this clone with a few counts. This sequence joins TRBV14 and TRBJ2-5; D is uncertain. Trimming left V 1 base short and J 0 bases short, with 12 bases between. In germline, CDR1 is SGHDN, CDR2 FVKESK. CDR3 length equals 16 residues. CDR3: CASSQGLVRYQETQYF. CDR3 in DNA: TGTGCCAGCAGCCAAGGCCTCGTCCGGTACCAAGAGACCCAGTACTTC.

The gene calls are TRBV7-2 and TRBJ2-7, with 10 nucleotides matching TRBD1. The CDR3 length is 14 residues. Germline assignment: CDR1 SGHTA and CDR2 FQGNSA. The junction had 6 bases not matched to a gene; V was cut back by 7 bases and J by 3 bases. The CDR3 loop is CASILGTGDYEQYF. CDR3 nucleotide sequence: TGTGCCAGCATCCTAGGGACAGGGGACTACGAGCAGTACTTC.

V is TRBV9 and J is TRBJ2-1, with 9 bases that match TRBD2. J was trimmed by 7 bases and V by 0 bases; bases with no gene match: 11. CDR3 length equals 17 residues. Germline CDR1 reads SGDLS; CDR2 reads YYNGEE. This CDR3 reads CASSVGAGGPGRNEQFF. DNA for the CDR3: TGTGCCAGCAGCGTAGGCGCGGGGGGGCCGGGGAGGAATGAGCAGTTCTTC.

Note on this clone: Other DNA sequences in this specimen translate into the identical CDR3. This sequence joins TRBV10-3 and TRBJ1-5; tentatively, D is TRBD1 (5 bases). The germline gives CDR1 ENHRY, CDR2 SYGVKD. This CDR3 comprises 14 residues. V was clipped by 1 base and J by 6 bases, with 10 bases between them. CDR3 coding DNA: TGTGCCATCAGTGAGTATCAGGGTGGTCAGCCCCAGCATTTT. It codes for CAISEYQGGQPQHF.

There are a few counts of this clone. The rearrangement uses TRBV5-1 and TRBJ2-1; 12 positions agree with TRBD2. The CDR3 has 17 residues. Germline CDR1 and CDR2: SGHRS and YFSETQ. After removal of 3 bases from V and 8 bases from J, the junction contained 12 bases not matched to a gene. CDR3 protein: CASSSLTSGSSGDEQFF. CDR3 DNA: TGCGCCAGCAGCTCTTTGACTAGCGGGAGTTCGGGCGATGAGCAGTTCTTC.

The chain combines TRBV4-2 with TRBJ2-7; TRBD2 matches 15 bases. CDR1 LGHNA and CDR2 YNFKEQ come from the germline V gene. CDR3 length equals 21 residues. Trimming removed 1 base from V and 2 bases from J; junction bases left unmatched: 15. CDR3: CASSQVFGGLAGGGTPYEQYF. Here the CDR3 DNA reads TGTGCCAGCAGCCAAGTATTCGGGGGACTAGCGGGAGGAGGTACCCCCTACGAGCAGTACTTC.